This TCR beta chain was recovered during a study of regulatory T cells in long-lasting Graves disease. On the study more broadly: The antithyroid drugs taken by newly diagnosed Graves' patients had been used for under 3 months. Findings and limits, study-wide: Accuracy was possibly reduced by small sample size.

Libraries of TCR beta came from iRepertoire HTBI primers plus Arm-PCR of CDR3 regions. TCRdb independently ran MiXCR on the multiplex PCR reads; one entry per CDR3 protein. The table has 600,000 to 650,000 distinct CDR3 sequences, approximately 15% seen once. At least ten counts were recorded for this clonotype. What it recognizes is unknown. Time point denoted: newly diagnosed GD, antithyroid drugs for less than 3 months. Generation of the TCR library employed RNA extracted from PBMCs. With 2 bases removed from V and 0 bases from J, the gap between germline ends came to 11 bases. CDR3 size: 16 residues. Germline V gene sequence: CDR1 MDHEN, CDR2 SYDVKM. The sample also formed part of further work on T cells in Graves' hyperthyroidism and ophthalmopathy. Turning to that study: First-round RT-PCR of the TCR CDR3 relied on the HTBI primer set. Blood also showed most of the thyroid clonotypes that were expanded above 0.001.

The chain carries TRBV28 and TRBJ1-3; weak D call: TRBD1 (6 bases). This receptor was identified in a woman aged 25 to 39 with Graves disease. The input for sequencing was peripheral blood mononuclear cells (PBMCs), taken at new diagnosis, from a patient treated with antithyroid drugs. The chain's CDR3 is CASSLIRGLSGNTIYF. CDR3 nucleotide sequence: TGTGCCAGCAGTTTAATTCGGGGGCTCTCTGGAAACACCATATATTTT. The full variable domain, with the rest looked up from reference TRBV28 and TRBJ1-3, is DVKVTQSSRYLVKRTGEKVFLECVQDMDHENMFWYRQDPGLGLRLIYFSYDVKMKEKGDIPEGYSVSREKKERFSLILESASTNQTSMYLCASSLIRGLSGNTIYFGEGSWLTVV.